The 8 T cell receptor beta chains below all came from one sample that was sequenced in a study of blood T cell repertoires in COVID-19. Sequencing was performed with immunoSEQ multiplex PCR; in TCRdb, only in-frame clones are kept and a portion is missing. The sample contains about 87,000 clones, around 80% of which appear only once. What was sequenced was peripheral blood. These receptors came from a woman aged 60-70 years with acute or convalescent COVID-19.

The rearrangement joins TRBV6-1 to TRBJ1-2, with 9 nucleotides matching TRBD1. Germline CDR1 reads MNHNS; CDR2 reads SASEGT. The CDR3 is 16 residues long. Trimming removed 1 base from V and 2 bases from J; junction bases left unmatched: 5. The CDR3 coding sequence is TGTGCCAGCAGTGAAGGAGGGACAGGGTACAACTATGGCTACACCTTC. Residues: CASSEGGTGYNYGYTF.

V and J are TRBV10-3 and TRBJ1-3; 9 bases match TRBD1. This CDR3 is 12 amino acids long. CDR1 is ENHRY and CDR2 is SYGVKD in the germline V gene. V shed 11 bases, J shed 4 bases, and the junction held 3 bases outside the gene matches. The CDR3 DNA reads TGTGCCGTCGGACAGGGGGGAAACACCATATATTTT. This encodes CAVGQGGNTIYF.

The chain uses TRBV5-1 and TRBJ1-1; D gene ambiguous. The CDR3 runs 14 residues. V shed 4 bases and J shed 2 bases, with 12 bases lying between them. Germline-derived CDR1 and CDR2 are SGHRS and YFSETQ. CDR3 in amino acids: CASSLRTGNTEAFF. DNA of the CDR3: TGCGCCAGCAGCCTCCGGACGGGAAACACTGAAGCTTTCTTT.

The chain couples TRBV6-5 to TRBJ1-2, with D possibly being TRBD1 (5 bases). The germline gives CDR1 MNHEY, CDR2 SVGAGI. V gave up 4 bases and J gave up 4 bases, with 13 bases separating them. The CDR3 contains 14 residues. The CDR3 coding sequence is TGTGCCAGCAGTTTAGGGGTTCGAAGCTATGGCTACACCTTC. Amino acid sequence: CASSLGVRSYGYTF.

V is TRBV4-3 and J is TRBJ1-1; 7 bases are shared with TRBD1. From germline, CDR1 is LGHNA and CDR2 YSLEER. V lost 3 bases to trimming and J lost 0 bases; unmatched junction nucleotides: 1. The length of the CDR3 is 14 residues. The CDR3 loop reads CASSQGQLNTEAFF. The CDR3 DNA sequence: TGCGCCAGCAGCCAGGGACAGTTGAACACTGAAGCTTTCTTT.

This clone was seen once. This chain's CDR3 is CASSWKGGDSPLHF. CDR3 bases: TGTGCCAGCAGCTGGAAAGGGGGTGATTCACCCCTCCACTTT. The chain carries TRBV7-2 and TRBJ1-6, with TRBD1 as a possible D gene (6 bases). The CDR3 length is 14 residues. Trimming shortened V by 4 bases and J by 8 bases, and 12 bases separated the two germline ends. Germline V gene lookup returns CDR1 SGHTA and CDR2 FQGNSA. Using reference TRBV7-2 and TRBJ1-6 for the parts outside the CDR3, the full variable domain is GAGVSQSPSNKVTEKGKDVELRCDPISGHTALYWYRQSLGQGLEFLIYFQGNSAPDKSGLPSDRFSAERTGGSVSTLTIQRTQQEDSAVYLCASSWKGGDSPLHFGNGTRLTVT.

This clone was seen a few times. The rearrangement uses TRBV7-2 and TRBJ2-2, with TRBD2 as a possible D gene (5 bases). Per the germline V gene, CDR1 is SGHTA and CDR2 is FQGNSA. The CDR3 runs 15 residues. V was shortened by 7 bases and J by 2 bases, with 14 bases between the two germline ends. DNA for the CDR3: TGTGCCAGCAAGTTAAACGGGATTAACACCGGGGAGCTGTTTTTT. This codes for CASKLNGINTGELFF.

The chain is built from TRBV7-8 and TRBJ2-1, with 12 positions matching TRBD2. V gave up 0 bases and J gave up 6 bases; unmatched junction bases: 6. The CDR3 is 17 amino acids. CDR1 and CDR2 (germline): SGHVS, FQNEAQ. DNA of the CDR3: TGTGCCAGCAGCTTAGCCCTAGCGGGAGGGGGGGGCAATGAGCAGTTCTTC. Translated, it gives CASSLALAGGGGNEQFF.